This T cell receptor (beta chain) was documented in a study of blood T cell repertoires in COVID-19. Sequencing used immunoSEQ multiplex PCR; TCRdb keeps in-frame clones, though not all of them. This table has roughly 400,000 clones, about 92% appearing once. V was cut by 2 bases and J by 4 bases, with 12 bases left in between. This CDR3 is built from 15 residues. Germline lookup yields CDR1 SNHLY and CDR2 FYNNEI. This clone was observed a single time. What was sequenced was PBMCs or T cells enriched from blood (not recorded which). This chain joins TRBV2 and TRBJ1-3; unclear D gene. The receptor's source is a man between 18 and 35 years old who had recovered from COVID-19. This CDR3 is CASSESGMLGNTIYF. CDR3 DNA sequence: TGTGCCAGCAGTGAATCCGGGATGTTGGGAAACACCATATATTTT.